This T cell receptor (beta chain) emerged from a study of breast tumors, draining lymph nodes, adjacent tissues. Study-level results: Tumor and nontumor repertoires were significantly more similar in luminal-like than in basal-like breast cancer.

TCRdb used MiXCR to reprocess the multiplex PCR reads, holding one entry per CDR3 protein. Among 170,000 or so distinct CDR3 sequences listed, 33% were seen once. This clonotype was picked up many times. Its antigen is currently unknown. Breast cancer patients provided tissue from their axillary draining lymph nodes. Germline V gene sequence: CDR1 SGHNT, CDR2 YYREEE (reference sequence). V was pared by 4 bases and J by 4 bases, with 13 bases of the junction left unmatched. The CDR3 has 16 residues. The chain carries TRBV5-4 and TRBJ2-5; 7 positions match TRBD1. The sequenced sample consisted of axillary lymph node tissue. This clonotype was sampled from a female donor with breast cancer. Some clones in this sample may be carry-over from other donors' samples. As DNA, the CDR3 is TGTGCCAGCAGCCCCAAATTACGGGACAGAACAGAGACCCAGTACTTC. Translation: CASSPKLRDRTETQYF.